The rows below give T cell receptor beta chains drawn from one sample of a study of cytomegalovirus exposure and HLA in healthy donors. Assay: immunoSEQ multiplex PCR; the TCRdb copy retains only in-frame clones and omits some. The sample carries 97,000 or so clones, approximately 90% recorded once. The sequenced material came from PBMCs. Receptor source: a woman aged 25 to 39 in good health and CMV-seronegative. The CDR3 runs from the conserved cysteine through the conserved F or W. The D gene is left open where the match is weak. Clone size, where shown, is once, few, many, or a class for clones that have expanded.

clone_size d_call j_call v_call cdr3_aa cdr3_nt
- TRBD1 TRBJ1-1 TRBV28 CASSTFRDRLRNTEAFF TGTGCCAGCAGTACCTTCCGGGACAGGTTACGGAACACTGAAGCTTTCTTT
once TRBD1 TRBJ1-1 TRBV6-1 CASSIVGQGLSEAFF TGTGCCAGCAGCATCGTCGGACAGGGGCTGTCTGAAGCTTTCTTT
- TRBD1 TRBJ2-1 TRBV27 CASSSVRDRADNEQFF TGTGCCAGCAGTTCCGTCAGGGACAGGGCGGACAATGAGCAGTTCTTC
- - TRBJ1-2 TRBV12-5 CASGSPGGGYTF TGTGCTAGTGGTTCTCCGGGTGGGGGCTACACCTTC
few TRBD2 TRBJ2-2 TRBV6-1 CAILQASGNTGELFF TGTGCCATACTTCAGGCTAGCGGAAACACCGGGGAGCTGTTTTTT
once - TRBJ1-3 TRBV5-6 CASSLTAGNTIYF TGTGCCAGCAGCTTGACAGCCGGAAACACCATATATTTT
- TRBD1 TRBJ1-2 TRBV14 CASSPLQGRYGYTF TGTGCCAGCAGCCCGTTACAGGGGCGCTATGGCTACACCTTC
- TRBD1 TRBJ1-1 TRBV2 CASRKTGQTNTEAFF TGTGCCAGCAGAAAGACGGGACAGACGAACACTGAAGCTTTCTTT
few - TRBJ1-2 TRBV4-1 CASSQEMGWGSGGYTF TGCGCCAGCAGCCAAGAAATGGGCTGGGGTAGCGGTGGCTACACCTTC
- TRBD1 TRBJ1-2 TRBV19 CASSVRDRGRPNYGYTF TGTGCCAGTAGTGTCCGGGACAGGGGCCGACCAAACTATGGCTACACCTTC
few - TRBJ1-5 TRBV6-5 CASSQGWGQPQHF TGTGCCAGCTCCCAGGGCTGGGGACAGCCCCAGCATTTT
once - TRBJ1-1 TRBV14 CASSEVMNTEAFF TGTGCCAGCAGCGAGGTAATGAACACTGAAGCTTTCTTT
- TRBD1 TRBJ2-3 TRBV10-1 CASSDGGAGGNTDTQYF TGCGCCAGCAGTGATGGGGGTGCAGGGGGCAATACAGATACGCAGTATTTT